This T cell receptor beta chain was sequenced for a study of blood T cell repertoires in COVID-19. Whole-study context: Whether acute or convalescent, the COVID-19 samples came from the United States, Italy and Spain. Nucleic acid was either cDNA or gDNA, and it came from T cells, B-cell-depleted T cells, or PBMCs.

Measured with immunoSEQ multiplex PCR; TCRdb has only the in-frame clones, and not every one. Here the sample spans 220,000 or so clones, about four fifths being singletons. V gave up 0 bases and J gave up 0 bases, with 8 bases separating them. This CDR3 spans 16 amino acids. Germline values: CDR1 LNHNV, CDR2 YYDKDF (reference sequence). The sequencing input was PBMCs or T cells enriched from blood (not recorded which). The sequence was obtained from a woman in her sixties who had recovered from COVID-19. This sequence joins TRBV15 and TRBJ1-4, with D possibly TRBD1 on 5 matching bases. The CDR3 reads CATSRDGGATNEKLFF. The CDR3 DNA follows: TGTGCCACCAGCAGAGACGGAGGGGCAACTAATGAAAAACTGTTTTTT.